This T cell receptor beta chain originates from a study of somatic mutations in cytotoxic T cells in rheumatoid arthritis. Study-wide background: Patient blood (around 30 ml EDTA) was drawn right after diagnosis, before any treatment. Nearly 100% purity was obtained when some V beta antibody-stained T-cell populations were flow-sorted; these included V beta1+ cells sequenced for TCRB.

In the study's own analysis: Only a few patient CD8+ clones above 1% matched published virus-specific TCRB sequences. TCRdb's table, derived via immunoSEQ multiplex PCR, lists solely in-frame clones and lacks some. V, J and clone size derive from that table, while D and trimming were established from the DNA sequence. The table has some 18,000 clones, roughly 77% seen once. Deletions cut 4 bases from V and 3 bases from J, with 12 bases between. This CDR3 comprises 14 residues. Germline assignment: CDR1 SGHAT and CDR2 FQDESV (reference sequence). The receptor was isolated from an adult with rheumatoid arthritis. The V call is TRBV11-1, the J call TRBJ2-5; D remains ambiguous. The specimen was CD8+ T cells sorted from blood. The CDR3: CASSSQRKKETQYF. The CDR3 DNA follows: TGTGCCAGCAGCTCTCAACGGAAAAAAGAGACCCAGTACTTC. The whole variable domain, filled in from reference TRBV11-1 and TRBJ2-5, reads EAEVAQSPRYKITEKSQAVAFWCDPISGHATLYWYRQILGQGPELLVQFQDESVVDDSQLPKDRFSAERLKGVDSTLKIQPAELGDSAMYLCASSSQRKKETQYFGPGTRLLVL.